This T cell receptor (beta chain) was obtained from a study of CD8 T cells in Susac syndrome (dated by TCRdb to about 2019). General notes on the study: Whether CD8+ T cell activation and differentiation in Susac syndrome was antigen driven was tested using repertoire sequencing.

With respect to this clonotype: Its binding antigen is unknown. No much larger clone is present one base from it, and per-base qualities are unavailable.

The paper's findings and limits, for the study overall: The number of individuals in the TCR sequencing and HLA analysis was acknowledged as relatively small.

RNA was extracted using the RNeasy kit, and about 0.5 to 1 ug of the RNA was reverse transcribed with random hexamers. The immunoSEQ multiplex PCR assay, which covers 54 Vbeta and 13 Jbeta segments, was used to amplify TCR beta CDR3 regions. PCR amplification bias was corrected using a synthetic template baseline for primer optimization and computational correction. The authors' analysis ran thus. Reads were assigned to V, D and J genes according to IMGT and analyzed in immunoSEQ Analyzer, with only productive sequences retained. Clonality was computed as one minus Shannon entropy normalized by log2 of the number of productive unique sequences. Public and private clones were assessed among the 100 most prevalent clones of each patient and control. A clone was defined as Susac-specific if it was absent from the healthy and MS cohorts, from roughly 990 published viral clones and from other ImmuneACCESS disease sequences. TCRdb took the public reads, trimmed them with fastp at Q25, ran MiXCR for clone calling and kept in-frame beta chains. Rows merge per CDR3 protein into single entries with the most common DNA and genes. The V and J calls shown here were made by TCRdb, not taken from the authors' results. This sample has roughly 200,000 distinct CDR3 sequences in its table, and roughly 94% of those were observed once. The top ten hold approximately 0.081% of the sample.

High-throughput TCR beta sequencing profiled peripheral blood CD8+ and CD4+ T cells from healthy donors, Susac syndrome patients and multiple sclerosis patients. Multiple sclerosis controls were treatment-naive patients with stable or active relapsing-remitting disease fulfilling revised McDonald criteria. CD8+ TEMRA cells were enriched by FACS, while bulk CD8+ and CD4+ T cells were purified by magnetic negative isolation. Blood was collected in EDTA tubes and processed within 24 hours, with PBMCs isolated through density gradient centrifugation. PBMCs intended for TCR sequencing were frozen in liquid nitrogen and were later thawed in a 37 degrees C water bath. A purity of at least 90% was achieved for sorted or isolated CD4+, CD8+ and CD8+ TEMRA cells. Sequences were obtained from CD4+ T cells from PBMCs. This sequence was found in a human donor with multiple sclerosis.

CDR3 reads: CASSPIDRDNSPLHF. The DNA sequence reads TGTGCCAGCAGTCCGATAGACAGGGACAATTCACCCCTCCACTTT. The V and J segments used are TRBV28 and TRBJ1-6; a stretch of 7 junction bases matches TRBD1. Counted from cysteine to phenylalanine, this CDR3 has 15 amino acids. The only DNA kept is the CDR3, 45 bases in frame from the first base. Taken from the germline V gene, the CDR1 and CDR2 loops are MDHEN and SYDVKM. Here V drops 5 bases and J drops 7 bases, and the junction holds 8 bases not matched to any gene.